A single sample is the source of the 8 T cell receptor beta chains below, sequenced in a study of cytotoxic CD8 clonotypes in ibrutinib-treated CLL (dated by TCRdb to about 2021). The time point label, as the study defines it: about a year on ibrutinib. Library prep was done by the immunoSEQ multiplex PCR assay. Entries here come from immuneACCESS through TCRdb and include only in-frame sequences with V and J called. Some clones fail to appear in such tables; in the studies checked, an unresolved V gene covers under half of the shortfall, and the cause of the remainder is unknown. Present in this sample are around 140,000 clones, around 77% of which were seen just once. The top ten clones comprise 25% to 35% of the sample. The sequenced sample was PBMCs, obtained after 12 months of ibrutinib treatment. The receptor source for this set is a human donor with chronic lymphocytic leukemia.

The rearrangement links TRBV6-1 to TRBJ1-3; D remains ambiguous. CDR3 length: 15 residues. V shed 2 bases and J shed 4 bases, with 12 bases lying between them. The germline CDR1 and CDR2 sequences are MNHNS and SASEGT. The CDR3 sequence is CASSERVATGNTIYF. CDR3 bases: TGTGCCAGCAGTGAAAGGGTAGCTACCGGAAACACCATATATTTT.

V usage is TRBV2 and J usage is TRBJ1-5, with no clear D. Deletions cut 3 bases from V and 4 bases from J, with 10 bases between. Germline V gives CDR1 SNHLY, CDR2 FYNNEI. The CDR3 totals 14 residues. CDR3 DNA sequence: TGTGCCAGCAGTGACAGCGTAGGGAATCAGCCCCAGCATTTT. Translated, it gives CASSDSVGNQPQHF.

The chain joins TRBV5-1 to TRBJ2-3; 9 nucleotides align to TRBD1. Germline loops: CDR1 SGHRS, CDR2 YFSETQ. The trim removed 4 bases at V and 3 bases at J, leaving 9 bases unmatched. The CDR3 is 16 amino acids. The CDR3 sequence: CASSRDLDRGTDTQYF. The CDR3 DNA is TGCGCCAGCAGCCGCGACCTGGACAGGGGTACAGATACGCAGTATTTT.

The genes are TRBV29-1 and TRBJ1-2, with D unresolved. The CDR3 extends over 15 amino acids. The germline CDR1 and CDR2 sequences are SQVTM and ANQGSEA. Trimming removed 1 base from V and 4 bases from J, with 16 bases in between. CDR3 loop: CSVEALPGIIYGYTF. As DNA, the CDR3 is TGCAGCGTTGAAGCCCTCCCGGGGATTATCTATGGCTACACCTTC.

The genes are TRBV18 and TRBJ1-1; a weak D match, TRBD1 (6 bases). With 5 bases removed from V and 8 bases from J, the gap between germline ends came to 18 bases. From germline, CDR1 is KGHSH and CDR2 LQKENI. The CDR3 loop spans 14 amino acids. The CDR3 protein is CASSYGGSSKEAFF. CDR3 DNA: TGTGCCAGCTCATACGGGGGCTCAAGTAAAGAAGCTTTCTTT.

This sequence joins TRBV23-1 and TRBJ1-5; D uncertain. TRBV23-1 is labeled an ORF, and its function is uncertain. The CDR3 has 17 amino acids. The V and J ends lost 1 base and 0 bases respectively, with 13 bases between them. The CDR3 loop is CASSQWPRTLSNQPQHF. CDR3 DNA: TGCGCCAGCAGTCAATGGCCAAGGACTCTTAGCAATCAGCCCCAGCATTTT.

The chain uses TRBV7-2 and TRBJ2-7, with D unresolved. The germline V gene has CDR1 SGHTA and CDR2 FQGNSA. The V end was cut by 0 bases, the J end by 3 bases, with 6 bases between. There are 13 residues in the CDR3. The CDR3 protein is CASSLAEIYEQYF. The CDR3 region has the DNA TGTGCCAGCAGCTTAGCCGAGATCTACGAGCAGTACTTC.

This clone qualifies as medium-sized. The chain recombines TRBV5-1 with TRBJ1-2, with unresolved D. The V end was cut by 3 bases, the J end by 4 bases, with 19 bases between. The CDR3 sequence is 16 residues long. From germline, CDR1 is SGHRS and CDR2 YFSETQ. In nucleotides, the CDR3 is TGCGCCAGCAGCTGGACCCTGACCGCCAATCCCTATGGCTACACCTTC. Amino acids: CASSWTLTANPYGYTF.